The sequence of this T cell receptor (beta chain) was determined in a study of CD8 T cells in Susac syndrome. Study background: Blood was drawn from patients with Susac syndrome. At that point, they were therapy-naive, on corticosteroids, or on intravenous immunoglobulin alone.

The table lists this clonotype with a count of one. With random hexamers, reverse transcription was performed on about 0.5 to 1 ug of RNA. TCRdb recomputed calls from the immunoSEQ multiplex PCR reads with MiXCR, one row per CDR3 protein. The table lists 170,000 or so distinct CDR3 sequences, approximately 94% of them singletons. CDR3 length: 13 amino acids. Germline CDR1 reads MNHEY; CDR2 reads SVGEGT. V lost 7 bases and J 5 bases, leaving 12 bases between the germline ends. The CD8+ and CD4+ T cells were isolated magnetically using a negative isolation approach, whereas the TEMRA cells were enriched by FACS.

Sequencing used CD4+ T cells from PBMCs. This TCR derives from a human donor with Susac syndrome. The V and J genes are TRBV6-2 or TRBV6-3 and TRBJ1-5; possibly TRBD1 for D (5 bases). The CDR3, as DNA: TGTGCCAGCAAGGGACCGGGCCATCAGCCCCAGCATTTT. As protein: CASKGPGHQPQHF.